This is a list of T cell receptor beta chains from one sample in a study of blood T cell repertoires in COVID-19. This table comes from immunoSEQ multiplex PCR, and its TCRdb copy is limited to in-frame clones, with some not included. Altogether more than 85,000 clones are present, more than 70% being singletons, with the ten largest covering about 24%. The sequenced sample consisted of peripheral blood. The receptors were gathered from a man aged 70 or older with acute or convalescent COVID-19. Each CDR3 is given with its conserved first and last residue. D genes are given only for firm matches. Clone size is stated in some rows and not others, as once, few, many or a class when expanded.

d_gene: .
abundance: .
v_gene: TRBV18
j_gene: TRBJ2-5
CDR3nt: TGTGCCAGCTCACCACCGAGCAGGGGAGAGACCCAGTACTTC
CDR3aa: CASSPPSRGETQYF

d_gene: TRBD2
abundance: .
v_gene: TRBV5-1
j_gene: TRBJ2-1
CDR3nt: TGCGCCACCCTGCGGGAGGGGGACAATGAGCAGTTCTTC
CDR3aa: CATLREGDNEQFF

d_gene: .
abundance: .
v_gene: TRBV9
j_gene: TRBJ1-6
CDR3nt: TGTGCCAGCAGCGTAGGCCTGCGTCACAATTCACCCCTCCACTTT
CDR3aa: CASSVGLRHNSPLHF

d_gene: TRBD1
abundance: .
v_gene: TRBV2
j_gene: TRBJ1-5
CDR3nt: TGTGCCAGCAGTGAGCAACAGGGGGGCAATCAGCCCCAGCATTTT
CDR3aa: CASSEQQGGNQPQHF

d_gene: TRBD2
abundance: .
v_gene: TRBV6-2/TRBV6-3
j_gene: TRBJ2-5
CDR3nt: TGTGCCAGCAGCCCCGCTTGGCGGGGGGGAGAGACCCAGTACTTC
CDR3aa: CASSPAWRGGETQYF

d_gene: TRBD1
abundance: few
v_gene: TRBV9
j_gene: TRBJ1-4
CDR3nt: TGTGCCAGCAGCGTTGCCGGGACAGTGCGGGAAAAACTGTTTTTT
CDR3aa: CASSVAGTVREKLFF

d_gene: TRBD1
abundance: .
v_gene: TRBV7-3
j_gene: TRBJ2-7
CDR3nt: TGTGCCAGCAGCCCCGGTACAGGGGGTAGGGAGCAGTACTTC
CDR3aa: CASSPGTGGREQYF

d_gene: .
abundance: .
v_gene: TRBV7-2
j_gene: TRBJ2-7
CDR3nt: TGTGCCAGCAGCTTACAGGCCCGTTCCGAGCAGTACTTC
CDR3aa: CASSLQARSEQYF

d_gene: TRBD1
abundance: .
v_gene: TRBV18
j_gene: TRBJ2-7
CDR3nt: TGTGCCAGCTCAGCGGACAGGAGCTCCTACGAGCAGTACTTC
CDR3aa: CASSADRSSYEQYF

d_gene: .
abundance: .
v_gene: TRBV6-6
j_gene: TRBJ2-7
CDR3nt: TGTGCCAGCAGTTACTCGCAGGGGTGGGAGCAGTACTTC
CDR3aa: CASSYSQGWEQYF

d_gene: TRBD1
abundance: .
v_gene: TRBV6-5
j_gene: TRBJ2-1
CDR3nt: TGTGCCAGCAGCCTACAGGGGGTTTGGGAGCAGTTCTTC
CDR3aa: CASSLQGVWEQFF

d_gene: TRBD1
abundance: few
v_gene: TRBV14
j_gene: TRBJ1-2
CDR3nt: TGTGCCAGCAGCGTACAGGGGTTCGGGGGCTACACCTTC
CDR3aa: CASSVQGFGGYTF

d_gene: .
abundance: few
v_gene: TRBV2
j_gene: TRBJ2-5
CDR3nt: TGTGCCTTAGCCCCAGGGCAAGAGACCCAGTACTTC
CDR3aa: CALAPGQETQYF

d_gene: .
abundance: .
v_gene: TRBV6-2/TRBV6-3
j_gene: TRBJ2-7
CDR3nt: TGTGCCAGCAGCAACAACAGGGGAGGATCCTACGAGCAGTACTTC
CDR3aa: CASSNNRGGSYEQYF

d_gene: TRBD2
abundance: .
v_gene: TRBV5-4
j_gene: TRBJ2-5
CDR3nt: TGTGCCAGCAGCTTGTGGAAACTAGCGGGAGGGGAACAAGAGACCCAGTACTTC
CDR3aa: CASSLWKLAGGEQETQYF

d_gene: .
abundance: .
v_gene: TRBV2
j_gene: TRBJ1-4
CDR3nt: TGTGCCAGCAGTGAAGCCGGTCAGGGTTACGAAAAACTGTTTTTT
CDR3aa: CASSEAGQGYEKLFF

d_gene: .
abundance: .
v_gene: TRBV11-2
j_gene: TRBJ1-1
CDR3nt: TGTGCCAGCAGCTTACAGAACACTGAAGCTTTCTTT
CDR3aa: CASSLQNTEAFF

d_gene: .
abundance: .
v_gene: TRBV4-3
j_gene: TRBJ2-7
CDR3nt: TGCGCCAGCAGCCAAGGGAAGCGGACCTACGAGCAGTACTTC
CDR3aa: CASSQGKRTYEQYF

d_gene: .
abundance: .
v_gene: TRBV6-5
j_gene: TRBJ1-6
CDR3nt: TGTGCCAGCACGGGGGGGGGATCACCCCTCCACTTT
CDR3aa: CASTGGGSPLHF

d_gene: .
abundance: few
v_gene: TRBV7-8
j_gene: TRBJ1-1
CDR3nt: TGTGCCAGCAGCTTAGGCCGGTTAAACACTGAAGCTTTCTTT
CDR3aa: CASSLGRLNTEAFF

d_gene: .
abundance: few
v_gene: TRBV6-5
j_gene: TRBJ1-1
CDR3nt: TGTGCCAGCATCACACAGGAGAAAGCTTTCTTT
CDR3aa: CASITQEKAFF

d_gene: TRBD1
abundance: .
v_gene: TRBV23-1
j_gene: TRBJ1-5
CDR3nt: TGCGCCAGCTGCCGCTGGACAGGTCGTAATGGCAATCAGCCCCAGCATTTT
CDR3aa: CASCRWTGRNGNQPQHF

d_gene: .
abundance: .
v_gene: TRBV5-1
j_gene: TRBJ2-7
CDR3nt: TGCGCCAGCAGTGACACGGGATCTTTAGGCGAGCAGTACTTC
CDR3aa: CASSDTGSLGEQYF

d_gene: TRBD1
abundance: many
v_gene: TRBV6-5
j_gene: TRBJ1-2
CDR3nt: TGTGCCAGCAGTTACTCGAGGACAGGGGGTGGCTATGGCTACACCTTC
CDR3aa: CASSYSRTGGGYGYTF

d_gene: .
abundance: few
v_gene: TRBV9
j_gene: TRBJ1-3
CDR3nt: TGTGCCAGCAATCGACCCGAGCGAGGAAACACCATATATTTT
CDR3aa: CASNRPERGNTIYF

d_gene: TRBD1
abundance: .
v_gene: TRBV14
j_gene: TRBJ2-5
CDR3nt: TGTGCCAGCAGCCATCTCTTCGACAGGGGGTCTCAAGAGACCCAGTACTTC
CDR3aa: CASSHLFDRGSQETQYF

d_gene: TRBD1
abundance: .
v_gene: TRBV7-3
j_gene: TRBJ2-3
CDR3nt: TGTGCCAGCAGCAGGACAGGGGTTGGAGATACGCAGTATTTT
CDR3aa: CASSRTGVGDTQYF

d_gene: .
abundance: once
v_gene: TRBV23-1
j_gene: TRBJ1-5
CDR3nt: TGCGCCAGCAGTCAATCGTTTCGGGGATGGCGGCAGCCCCAGCATTTT
CDR3aa: CASSQSFRGWRQPQHF

d_gene: .
abundance: .
v_gene: TRBV19
j_gene: TRBJ1-3
CDR3nt: TGTGCCAGTAGTTTGATTGGCGGCTCTGGAAACACCATATATTTT
CDR3aa: CASSLIGGSGNTIYF

d_gene: TRBD1
abundance: .
v_gene: TRBV2
j_gene: TRBJ2-7
CDR3nt: TGTGCCAGAGAGGGACAGGGCTCCTACGAGCAGTACTTC
CDR3aa: CAREGQGSYEQYF

d_gene: .
abundance: .
v_gene: TRBV28
j_gene: TRBJ2-6
CDR3nt: TGTGCCAGCGAAGACAGTACCTTCGTTGGGGCCAACGTCCTGACTTTC
CDR3aa: CASEDSTFVGANVLTF

d_gene: TRBD1
abundance: .
v_gene: TRBV4-2
j_gene: TRBJ2-1
CDR3nt: TGTGCCAGCAGCCAAGATCGTGGGACAGAATACAATGAGCAGTTCTTC
CDR3aa: CASSQDRGTEYNEQFF

d_gene: TRBD2
abundance: .
v_gene: TRBV7-9
j_gene: TRBJ2-7
CDR3nt: TGTGCCAGCAGCTGGGGGACTAGCGGGAGGGGCTGGGAGCAGTACTTC
CDR3aa: CASSWGTSGRGWEQYF

d_gene: TRBD2
abundance: few
v_gene: TRBV19
j_gene: TRBJ2-7
CDR3nt: TGTGCCAGTAGTCCCAGACTAGCGGGAGGGCTCTACGAGCAGTACTTC
CDR3aa: CASSPRLAGGLYEQYF

d_gene: .
abundance: .
v_gene: TRBV18
j_gene: TRBJ1-5
CDR3nt: TGTGCCAGCTCACCACGAGGGGGTCTTAGCAATCAGCCCCAGCATTTT
CDR3aa: CASSPRGGLSNQPQHF

d_gene: TRBD1
abundance: .
v_gene: TRBV5-4
j_gene: TRBJ2-2
CDR3nt: TGTGCCAGCAGCTTGAGGCAGGGGGCGGCCGGGGAGCTGTTTTTT
CDR3aa: CASSLRQGAAGELFF

d_gene: .
abundance: .
v_gene: TRBV6-1
j_gene: TRBJ2-2
CDR3nt: TGTGCCAGCAGTAGATCCGGGGGCGGGGAGCTGTTTTTT
CDR3aa: CASSRSGGGELFF

d_gene: TRBD1
abundance: .
v_gene: TRBV15
j_gene: TRBJ2-5
CDR3nt: TGTGCCACCAGCAGAGATCGGTGGGACAGGGCGAGCCAAGAGACCCAGTACTTC
CDR3aa: CATSRDRWDRASQETQYF

d_gene: TRBD2
abundance: .
v_gene: TRBV9
j_gene: TRBJ2-7
CDR3nt: TGTGCCAGCAGCGTAGGGACTAGCGGGAGAGGCTCCTACGAGCAGTACTTC
CDR3aa: CASSVGTSGRGSYEQYF

d_gene: .
abundance: .
v_gene: TRBV11-2
j_gene: TRBJ1-1
CDR3nt: TGTGCCAGCAGCTTGGAAAGACAGTCCGCTGAAGCTTTCTTT
CDR3aa: CASSLERQSAEAFF

d_gene: .
abundance: .
v_gene: TRBV5-1
j_gene: TRBJ1-2
CDR3nt: TGCGCCAGCAGCAAAGACAGTTGGTATGGCTACACCTTC
CDR3aa: CASSKDSWYGYTF

d_gene: .
abundance: few
v_gene: TRBV19
j_gene: TRBJ1-3
CDR3nt: TGTGCCAGTAAAGCGAAGGGACTCGGCGACACCATATATTTT
CDR3aa: CASKAKGLGDTIYF

d_gene: .
abundance: .
v_gene: TRBV7-2
j_gene: TRBJ2-7
CDR3nt: TGTGCCAGCAGCTTGGTAGCGGTCGGCTACGAGCAGTACTTC
CDR3aa: CASSLVAVGYEQYF

d_gene: .
abundance: .
v_gene: TRBV7-2
j_gene: TRBJ2-1
CDR3nt: TGTGCCAGCAGCCCTTCTAGCGCGGCCTACAATGAGCAGTTCTTC
CDR3aa: CASSPSSAAYNEQFF

d_gene: .
abundance: .
v_gene: TRBV4-3
j_gene: TRBJ2-7
CDR3nt: TGCGCCAGCAGCCAAGTAGGGGGGGCCTCCTACGAGCAGTACTTC
CDR3aa: CASSQVGGASYEQYF

d_gene: TRBD2
abundance: once
v_gene: TRBV29-1
j_gene: TRBJ2-2
CDR3nt: TGCAGCGTTGATGGCGGGAGTGAGATCGGGGAGCTGTTTTTT
CDR3aa: CSVDGGSEIGELFF